The text below deals with one TCR beta chain. The germline CDR1 and CDR2 sequences are MNHEY and SMNVEV (reference sequence). V dropped 6 bases and J dropped 3; count of bases not matched to a gene: 7. The CDR3 consists of 14 residues. Unique molecular identifiers were incorporated when the TCRbeta library was constructed. TCRdb re-called the PCR reads with MiXCR, one entry per CDR3 protein. The sample has roughly 500,000 distinct CDR3 sequences; around a third are singletons. This sample was included in a study of T-cell reconstitution after alpha-beta-depleted transplantation in children. The sequenced sample was PBMCs from the stem cell graft donor, obtained from the stem cell graft. This chain links TRBV27 with TRBJ1-2, with 7 positions matching TRBD1. This receptor was obtained from a human donor who donated a stem cell graft to a child with aplastic anemia. The CDR3 DNA is TGTGCCAGCAGGGTGGTAGGGGGCGACTATGGCTACACCTTC. Translation gives CASRVVGGDYGYTF.